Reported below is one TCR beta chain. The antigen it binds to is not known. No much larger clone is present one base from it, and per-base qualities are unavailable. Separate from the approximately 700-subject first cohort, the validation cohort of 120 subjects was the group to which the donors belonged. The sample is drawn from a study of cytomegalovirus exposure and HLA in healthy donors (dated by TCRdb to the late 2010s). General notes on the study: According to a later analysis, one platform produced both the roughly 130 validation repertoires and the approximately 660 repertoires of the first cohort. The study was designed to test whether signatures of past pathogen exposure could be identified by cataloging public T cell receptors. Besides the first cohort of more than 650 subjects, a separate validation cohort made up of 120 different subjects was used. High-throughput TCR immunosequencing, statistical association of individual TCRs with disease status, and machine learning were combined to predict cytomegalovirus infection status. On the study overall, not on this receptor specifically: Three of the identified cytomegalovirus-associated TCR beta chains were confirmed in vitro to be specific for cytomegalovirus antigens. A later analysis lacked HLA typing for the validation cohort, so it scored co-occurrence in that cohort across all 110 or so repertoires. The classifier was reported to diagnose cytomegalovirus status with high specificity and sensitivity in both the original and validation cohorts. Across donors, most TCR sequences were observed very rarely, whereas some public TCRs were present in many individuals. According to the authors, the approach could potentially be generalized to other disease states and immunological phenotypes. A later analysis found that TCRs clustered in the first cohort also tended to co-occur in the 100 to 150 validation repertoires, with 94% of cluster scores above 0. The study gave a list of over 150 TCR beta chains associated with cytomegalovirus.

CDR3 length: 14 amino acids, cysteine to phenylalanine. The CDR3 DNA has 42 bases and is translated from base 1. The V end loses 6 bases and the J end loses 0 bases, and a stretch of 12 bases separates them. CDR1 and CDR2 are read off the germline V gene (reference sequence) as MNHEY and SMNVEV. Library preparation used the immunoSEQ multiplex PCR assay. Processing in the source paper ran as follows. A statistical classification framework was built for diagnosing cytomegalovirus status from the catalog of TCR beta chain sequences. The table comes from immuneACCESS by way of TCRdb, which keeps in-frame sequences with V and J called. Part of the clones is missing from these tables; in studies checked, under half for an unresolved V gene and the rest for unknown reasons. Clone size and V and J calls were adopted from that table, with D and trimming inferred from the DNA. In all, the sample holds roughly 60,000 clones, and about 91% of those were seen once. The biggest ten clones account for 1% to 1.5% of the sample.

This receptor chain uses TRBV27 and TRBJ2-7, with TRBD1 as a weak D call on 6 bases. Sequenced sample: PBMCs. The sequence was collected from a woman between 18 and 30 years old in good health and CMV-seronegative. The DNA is TGTGCCAGCAGGACAGGACCTAGCTCCTACGAGCAGTACTTC. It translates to CASRTGPSSYEQYF.